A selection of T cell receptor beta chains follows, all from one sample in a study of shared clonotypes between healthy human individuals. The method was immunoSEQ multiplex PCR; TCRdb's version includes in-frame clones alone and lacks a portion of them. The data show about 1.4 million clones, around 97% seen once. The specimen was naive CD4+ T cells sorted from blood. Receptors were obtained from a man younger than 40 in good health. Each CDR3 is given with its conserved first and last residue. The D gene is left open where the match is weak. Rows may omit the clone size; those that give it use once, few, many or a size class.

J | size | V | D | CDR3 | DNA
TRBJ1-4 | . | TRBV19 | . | CASSGGAAYEKLFF | TGTGCCAGTAGTGGCGGGGCGGCTTATGAAAAACTGTTTTTT
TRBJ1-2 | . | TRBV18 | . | CASSPGILDGYTF | TGTGCCAGCTCACCGGGAATCCTAGATGGCTACACCTTC
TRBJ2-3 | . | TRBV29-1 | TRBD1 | CSVEERQGKDTQYF | TGCAGCGTTGAAGAGAGACAGGGAAAAGATACGCAGTATTTT
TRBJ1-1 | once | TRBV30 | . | CAWTVGAEAFF | TGTGCCTGGACTGTCGGGGCTGAAGCTTTCTTT
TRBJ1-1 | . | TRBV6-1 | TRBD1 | CASSPTGVNTEAFF | TGTGCCAGCAGTCCTACAGGGGTAAACACTGAAGCTTTCTTT
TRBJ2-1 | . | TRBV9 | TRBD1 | CASSEARGGGWSEQFF | TGTGCCAGCAGCGAGGCTCGAGGGGGCGGTTGGAGTGAGCAGTTCTTC
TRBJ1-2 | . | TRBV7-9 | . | CASSLVVAGYTF | TGTGCCAGCAGCTTAGTGGTAGCTGGCTACACCTTC
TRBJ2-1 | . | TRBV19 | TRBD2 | CASSRGLAGGRYNEQFF | TGTGCCAGTAGTCGAGGACTAGCGGGAGGGCGTTACAATGAGCAGTTCTTC
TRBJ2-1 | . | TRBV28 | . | CASSFPTLDMRAHEQFF | TGTGCCAGCAGTTTCCCGACCCTAGATATGCGTGCTCATGAGCAGTTCTTC
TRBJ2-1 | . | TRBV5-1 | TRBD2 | CASSKWTSISDEQFF | TGCGCCAGCAGCAAATGGACTAGCATAAGCGATGAGCAGTTCTTC
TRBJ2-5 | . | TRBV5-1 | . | CASSLVPGQQETQYF | TGCGCCAGCAGCTTGGTTCCGGGACAACAAGAGACCCAGTACTTC
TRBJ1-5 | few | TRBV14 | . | CASSQGQVQPQHF | TGTGCCAGCAGCCAAGGGCAGGTTCAGCCCCAGCATTTT